The 21 T cell receptor beta chains presented below share a single source sample, sequenced in a study of cytomegalovirus exposure and HLA in healthy donors. Method: immunoSEQ multiplex PCR; TCRdb's copy keeps in-frame clones and lacks some. Among 50,000 to 80,000 clones, 85% to 95% were seen once, and the ten largest hold approximately 5%. The source material was PBMCs. Receptors were obtained from a woman aged 18-29 years in good health and CMV-seropositive.

The J gene is TRBJ2-7, the V gene TRBV13; TRBD1 agrees at 10 bases. The CDR3 spans 15 residues. V lost 5 bases to trimming and J lost 5 bases; unmatched junction nucleotides: 9. Germline CDR1 is PRHDT and CDR2 is FYEKMQ (reference sequence). CDR3 amino acids: CASSGAGTGDDEQYF. The CDR3 DNA reads TGTGCCAGCAGCGGGGCCGGGACAGGGGACGACGAGCAGTACTTC.

The CDR3 DNA is TGTGCCAGCACAGGTGGAGGCTACGAGCAGTACTTC. Translation: CASTGGGYEQYF. This chain links TRBV6-5 with TRBJ2-7, with TRBD2 as a possible D gene (5 bases). V lost 7 bases and J lost 3, with 10 bases in between. From germline, CDR1 is MNHEY and CDR2 SVGAGI. The CDR3 runs 12 residues.

V gene TRBV27 combines with J gene TRBJ2-1, with 11 bases matching TRBD2. Germline V gene data show CDR1 as MNHEY and CDR2 as SMNVEV (reference sequence). The CDR3 contains 16 residues. V lost 4 bases and J lost 3; bases outside the gene matches: 5. The CDR3 loop is CASSSTGTSGYNEQFF. The DNA of the CDR3 is TGTGCCAGCAGTTCGACCGGGACTAGCGGCTACAATGAGCAGTTCTTC.

This chain uses TRBV13 with TRBJ1-2, with D unresolved. The germline V gene has CDR1 PRHDT and CDR2 FYEKMQ (reference sequence). The CDR3 consists of 12 residues. V lost 5 bases and J lost 5, with 9 bases in between. Here the CDR3 reads CASSRARYGYTF. CDR3 DNA: TGTGCCAGCAGCCGCGCCCGGTATGGCTACACCTTC.

The chain combines TRBV28 with TRBJ2-1, with TRBD1 matching 10 bases. The CDR3 is 18 residues long. Germline V CDR1 and CDR2: MDHEN, SYDVKM. Trimming cost V 3 bases and J 8 bases; bases outside gene matches: 16. DNA for the CDR3: TGTGCCAGCAGTTTCCACTCATTCCGGGACAGGGGATATGATGAGCAGTTCTTC. It yields the protein CASSFHSFRDRGYDEQFF. Combining the CDR3 with reference TRBV28 and TRBJ2-1 gives the whole variable domain DVKVTQSSRYLVKRTGEKVFLECVQDMDHENMFWYRQDPGLGLRLIYFSYDVKMKEKGDIPEGYSVSREKKERFSLILESASTNQTSMYLCASSFHSFRDRGYDEQFFGPGTRLTVL.

This chain links TRBV6-6 with TRBJ1-2; tentative D call: TRBD1 (6 bases). The germline CDR1 and CDR2 sequences are MNHNY and SVGAGI (reference sequence). V lost 9 bases and J lost 7, with 21 bases in between. The CDR3 runs 14 residues. Written as DNA, the CDR3 is TGTGCCAGTGTCCCCCGACAGGTATCGAGTGGCTACACCTTC. Protein: CASVPRQVSSGYTF.

V and J are TRBV2 and TRBJ2-1; TRBD1 matches at 9 bases. V lost 4 bases, J lost 15 bases, and 7 bases stayed unmatched. Germline V lookup: CDR1 SNHLY, CDR2 FYNNEI. This CDR3 has 12 residues. The CDR3 bases are TGTGCCAGCAGTGTGTCCGGGACAGGGTCGTTCTTC. This translates into CASSVSGTGSFF.

The rearrangement links TRBV28 to TRBJ2-3; 7 bases fit TRBD2. J lost 7 bases, V lost 6 bases, and 4 bases had no gene match. Germline lookup yields CDR1 MDHEN and CDR2 SYDVKM. The CDR3 is 12 residues long. The CDR3 coding sequence is TGTGCCAGCAGCTCTAGCGGCTATACGCAGTATTTT. Its protein is CASSSSGYTQYF.

This chain uses TRBV4-3 with TRBJ1-6, with D tentatively TRBD1 (5 bases). Germline lookup yields CDR1 LGHNA and CDR2 YSLEER. Trimming took off 4 bases at V and 5 bases at J, with 9 bases between the two ends. The CDR3 consists of 14 residues. This CDR3 reads CASSRGGDNSPLHF. The DNA for the CDR3 is TGCGCCAGCAGCCGGGGGGGAGATAATTCACCCCTCCACTTT.

The rearrangement joins TRBV11-2 to TRBJ2-7, with D maybe TRBD2 (6 bases). Germline lookup yields CDR1 SGHAT and CDR2 FQNNGV. This CDR3 contains 12 residues. V was cut by 4 bases and J by 6 bases, with 10 bases left in between. The CDR3, as DNA: TGTGCCAGCAGCTCTCCTAGCGTCGAGCAGTACTTC. It is translated as CASSSPSVEQYF. The whole variable domain, filled in from reference TRBV11-2 and TRBJ2-7, reads EAGVAQSPRYKIIEKRQSVAFWCNPISGHATLYWYQQILGQGPKLLIQFQNNGVVDDSQLPKDRFSAERLKGVDSTLKIQPAKLEDSAVYLCASSSPSVEQYFGPGTRLTVT.

The chain combines TRBV6-1 with TRBJ2-2; D might be TRBD2 (5 bases). This CDR3 contains 13 residues. V shed 6 bases and J shed 6 bases, with 11 bases lying between them. The germline V gene encodes CDR1 MNHNS and CDR2 SASEGT. The CDR3 DNA reads TGTGCCAGCAGGAACAAGGAGGCCGGGGAGCTGTTTTTT. Translating gives CASRNKEAGELFF.

This clone was counted a single time. The chain combines TRBV7-6 with TRBJ2-1; 7 nucleotides align to TRBD2. The V and J ends lost 5 bases and 5 bases, in that order; junction bases with no gene match: 3. The CDR3 runs to 13 residues. Germline V gene lookup returns CDR1 SGHVS and CDR2 FNYEAQ. The CDR3 coding sequence is TGTGCCAGCAGCCTCCGGGGGGACAATGAGCAGTTCTTC. Translation: CASSLRGDNEQFF.

J is TRBJ1-3 and V is TRBV9, with 7 nucleotides matching TRBD1. V shed 0 bases and J 3 bases; nucleotides not matched to a gene: 0. CDR3 length: 14 amino acids. The germline V gene encodes CDR1 SGDLS and CDR2 YYNGEE. CDR3 nucleotides: TGTGCCAGCAGCGTAGGACAGGGTGGAAACACCATATATTTT. Translating it yields CASSVGQGGNTIYF. The entire variable domain, with the rest obtained from reference TRBV9 and TRBJ1-3, is as follows: DSGVTQTPKHLITATGQRVTLRCSPRSGDLSVYWYQQSLDQGLQFLIQYYNGEERAKGNILERFSAQQFPDLHSELNLSSLELGDSALYFCASSVGQGGNTIYFGEGSWLTVV.

CDR3 region: CASSQTTSEQFF. The CDR3 region has the DNA TGTGCCAGCAGCCAGACAACGAGTGAGCAGTTCTTC. The chain couples TRBV6-6 to TRBJ2-1; no firm D call. The CDR3 covers 12 residues. Trimming removed 6 bases at V and 9 bases at J, with 12 bases between. Germline lookup yields CDR1 MNHNY and CDR2 SVGAGI (reference sequence).

The V gene is TRBV23-1, the J gene TRBJ2-5; 11 bases line up with TRBD1. TRBV23-1 is sorted into the ORF group, with uncertain function. The CDR3 is 16 amino acids. V dropped 7 bases and J dropped 4; count of bases not matched to a gene: 11. The CDR3 reads CASNENPGQGGETQYF. CDR3 nucleotide sequence: TGCGCCAGCAACGAAAACCCGGGACAGGGGGGAGAGACCCAGTACTTC.

The rearrangement links TRBV28 to TRBJ1-2, with a weak D call TRBD1 (6 bases). The CDR3 runs to 14 residues. CDR1 is MDHEN and CDR2 is SYDVKM in the germline V gene. The ends were cut back, 2 bases at V and 6 bases at J, with 13 bases in the middle. CDR3 sequence reads: CASSLRQARDGYTF. CDR3 nucleotides: TGTGCCAGCAGTTTAAGACAGGCGAGAGATGGCTACACCTTC.

The chain employs TRBV27 and TRBJ2-4, with 10 bases lining up with TRBD2. From germline, CDR1 is MNHEY and CDR2 SMNVEV (reference sequence). J gave up 1 base and V 1 base, and 7 bases lay outside the gene matches. CDR3 length: 18 residues. The CDR3 spells CASSLLGPSGGAKNIQYF. Written as DNA, the CDR3 is TGTGCCAGCAGTTTATTAGGTCCTAGCGGGGGCGCCAAAAACATTCAGTACTTC.

A single count supports this clone. The chain uses TRBV2 and TRBJ2-3; tentatively, D is TRBD2 (5 bases). V lost 1 base and J lost 5, with 10 bases in between. CDR3 length: 14 amino acids. CDR1 SNHLY and CDR2 FYNNEI come from the germline V gene. The CDR3 loop reads CASSEGGWGDTQYF. The CDR3 DNA sequence: TGTGCCAGCAGTGAAGGAGGGTGGGGAGATACGCAGTATTTT.

The genes are TRBV28 and TRBJ2-7; 7 bases fit TRBD1. The CDR3 has 13 amino acids. From germline, CDR1 is MDHEN and CDR2 SYDVKM. J was trimmed by 3 bases and V by 3 bases; bases with no gene match: 2. This CDR3 reads CASSLTGFYEQYF. The DNA of the CDR3 is TGTGCCAGCAGTTTGACAGGGTTCTACGAGCAGTACTTC. Combining the CDR3 with reference TRBV28 and TRBJ2-7 gives the whole variable domain DVKVTQSSRYLVKRTGEKVFLECVQDMDHENMFWYRQDPGLGLRLIYFSYDVKMKEKGDIPEGYSVSREKKERFSLILESASTNQTSMYLCASSLTGFYEQYFGPGTRLTVT.

This chain connects TRBV6-5 to TRBJ1-6, with no clear D. The CDR3 sequence is 15 residues long. V was cut by 0 bases and J by 7 bases, with 10 bases left in between. Germline CDR1 and CDR2: MNHEY and SVGAGI. This chain's CDR3 is CASSYSMGSNSPLHF. CDR3 sequence (DNA): TGTGCCAGCAGTTACTCGATGGGGAGCAATTCACCCCTCCACTTT.

The rearrangement uses TRBV11-3 and TRBJ2-5; D unclear. The CDR3 loop spans 16 amino acids. V lost 5 bases, J lost 2 bases, and 18 bases lay in between. Germline CDR1 and CDR2: SGHNT and YENEEA. CDR3: CASSRRLSPEQETQYF. The CDR3 DNA sequence: TGTGCCAGCAGCCGCCGACTGAGTCCAGAGCAAGAGACCCAGTACTTC.